Presented here are 10 T cell receptor beta chains from one specimen sequenced in a study of cytomegalovirus exposure and HLA in healthy donors. PCR amplification relied on 60 Vbeta primers (plus 13 Jbeta primers). Profiled with immunoSEQ multiplex PCR; TCRdb holds only in-frame clones, not every one. This sample's table has fewer than 250,000 clones. The sequencing sample was made of PBMCs. These receptors were collected from a woman in her twenties or thirties in good health and CMV-seropositive.

The chain carries TRBV5-1 and TRBJ1-3; D might be TRBD1 (5 bases). CDR3 length: 15 amino acids. With 4 bases removed from V and 8 bases from J, the gap between germline ends came to 19 bases. The germline V gene has CDR1 SGHRS and CDR2 YFSETQ. The chain's CDR3 is CASSPTGFLGDTIYF. In DNA form, the CDR3 reads TGCGCCAGCAGCCCAACAGGATTCCTAGGGGACACCATATATTTT.

The CDR3 coding sequence is TGTGCCAGCAGCCAAACGGGACAGGGCGGTACAGATACGCAGTATTTT. It translates to CASSQTGQGGTDTQYF. The rearrangement uses TRBV4-2 and TRBJ2-3; 9 nucleotides agree with TRBD1. V lost 2 bases and J lost 3; bases outside the gene matches: 6. Germline V gene sequence: CDR1 LGHNA, CDR2 YNFKEQ. The CDR3 is 16 residues long.

This chain uses TRBV28 with TRBJ1-2, with TRBD1 identical over 7 bases. Trimming at V came to 7 bases and at J to 3 bases, leaving 5 bases not matched to a gene. CDR1 and CDR2 from the germline V gene are MDHEN and SYDVKM. This CDR3 contains 13 residues. CDR3 in DNA: TGTGCCAGCACCGTGACAGGGCACTATGGCTACACCTTC. It is translated as CASTVTGHYGYTF.

V gene TRBV27 combines with J gene TRBJ2-1, with a tentative D call TRBD2 (5 bases). Germline assignment: CDR1 MNHEY and CDR2 SMNVEV (reference sequence). The CDR3 has 16 amino acids. V lost 4 bases and J lost 4, with 17 bases in between. The CDR3 here is CASSYQRRPSYNEQFF. DNA of the CDR3: TGTGCCAGCAGTTATCAGCGGCGGCCTTCTTACAATGAGCAGTTCTTC.

J is TRBJ2-7 and V is TRBV7-2; TRBD1 matches at 11 bases. In germline, CDR1 is SGHTA, CDR2 FQGNSA. This CDR3 is built from 15 residues. V was clipped by 5 bases and J by 4 bases; unmatched bases: 7. The CDR3 DNA reads as TGTGCCAGCAGCCCCGGACAGGGGGCCCTTTACGAGCAGTACTTC. The encoded protein is CASSPGQGALYEQYF.

About this clone itself: This CDR3 is also generated by other DNA sequences in the sample. CDR3 in amino acids: CASSVEGGHNSPLHF. Written as DNA, the CDR3 is TGTGCCAGCAGCGTGGAAGGGGGACATAATTCACCCCTCCACTTT. The chain couples TRBV9 to TRBJ1-6, with D tentatively TRBD1 (6 bases). CDR3 length: 15 amino acids. Germline values: CDR1 SGDLS, CDR2 YYNGEE. Trimming shortened V by 2 bases and J by 5 bases, and 11 bases separated the two germline ends.

The chain couples TRBV7-2 to TRBJ1-1, with 7 positions matching TRBD1. J was trimmed by 4 bases and V by 7 bases; bases with no gene match: 9. The CDR3 contains 14 residues. Germline CDR1 reads SGHTA; CDR2 reads FQGNSA. CDR3 sequence (DNA): TGTGCCAGCACCCAAACCAGGGGGTCCACTGAAGCTTTCTTT. The encoded protein is CASTQTRGSTEAFF.

The chain combines TRBV28 with TRBJ2-7; D is perhaps TRBD2 (6 bases). Looked up from germline, CDR1 is MDHEN and CDR2 is SYDVKM. The V end was cut by 2 bases, the J end by 7 bases, with 21 bases between. This CDR3 is built from 16 residues. CDR3 bases: TGTGCCAGCAGTTTAGTAACTTTCGGGGGAATAAGGGAGCAGTACTTC. Encoded protein: CASSLVTFGGIREQYF.

Written as DNA, the CDR3 is TGTGCCAGCAGCACAGGGAATCAGCCCCAGCATTTT. Its protein is CASSTGNQPQHF. The chain is built from TRBV7-8 and TRBJ1-5; D possibly corresponds to TRBD1 (6 bases). The V end lost 5 bases, the J end lost 4 bases, and 6 bases lay between the germline ends. The CDR3 is 12 amino acids. Germline loops: CDR1 SGHVS, CDR2 FQNEAQ.

The V gene is TRBV19, the J gene TRBJ1-6, with 7 bases fitting TRBD1. CDR3 length: 13 residues. The germline V gene has CDR1 LNHDA and CDR2 SQIVND (reference sequence). J lost 9 bases, V lost 7 bases, and 6 bases had no gene match. The CDR3: CASTDRERSPLHF. The CDR3 bases are TGTGCCAGTACCGACAGGGAGCGTTCACCCCTCCACTTT.